This T cell receptor beta chain was recovered during a study of OX40 agonist ivuxolimab in advanced cancers. The study, taken as a whole, reports: What antigens the expanded peripheral T cells recognized was never established.

This CDR3 has 13 amino acids. The V gene's germline CDR1 is SGDLS and CDR2 YYNGEE. The V end lost 4 bases, the J end lost 1 base, and 8 bases lay between the germline ends. This clone was observed a few times. Its antigen is still unknown. Generated by immunoSEQ multiplex PCR, the TCRdb table keeps only in-frame clones and is missing some. The table has 60,000 to 70,000 clones, 80% to 90% seen once. Here the sequenced sample was CD4+ or CD8+ T cells sorted from blood, taken in a trial of the OX40 agonist ivuxolimab. This receptor was identified in an adult with an advanced solid tumor such as melanoma, head and neck, liver or kidney cancer. The V and J genes are TRBV9 and TRBJ1-1; perhaps TRBD1 as D (6 bases). CDR3 nucleotide sequence: TGTGCCAGCAGCCGGGACACGAACACTGAAGCTTTCTTT. This encodes CASSRDTNTEAFF.